This TCR beta chain was recorded in a study of blood T cells in healthy people across ages. Study details: Capturing about one barcoded beta molecule per two T cells was achieved by template switching.

With 0 bases clipped from V and 10 bases from J, the junction kept 6 bases outside the gene matches. Germline V CDR1 and CDR2: SGHRS, YFSETQ. The CDR3 sequence is 14 residues long. Next came a second PCR, run for about 7 to 12 cycles, which used a sample-barcoded 5' primer along with a J-beta primer mix. MiXCR, run by TCRdb on the 5' RACE reads, gives a single entry per CDR3 protein. The data show roughly 2 million distinct CDR3 sequences, roughly 50% seen once. This clonotype was detected a few times. Peripheral blood, roughly 11 milliliters per donor, was collected. The chain recombines TRBV5-1 with TRBJ1-1; 10 bases match TRBD1. The sequencing input was blood. The sequence was collected from a woman aged 40 to 50 in good health. The CDR3 DNA sequence: TGCGCCAGCAGCTTGGAACCCCGGGACAGGGGAGCTTTCTTT. The encoded protein is CASSLEPRDRGAFF.